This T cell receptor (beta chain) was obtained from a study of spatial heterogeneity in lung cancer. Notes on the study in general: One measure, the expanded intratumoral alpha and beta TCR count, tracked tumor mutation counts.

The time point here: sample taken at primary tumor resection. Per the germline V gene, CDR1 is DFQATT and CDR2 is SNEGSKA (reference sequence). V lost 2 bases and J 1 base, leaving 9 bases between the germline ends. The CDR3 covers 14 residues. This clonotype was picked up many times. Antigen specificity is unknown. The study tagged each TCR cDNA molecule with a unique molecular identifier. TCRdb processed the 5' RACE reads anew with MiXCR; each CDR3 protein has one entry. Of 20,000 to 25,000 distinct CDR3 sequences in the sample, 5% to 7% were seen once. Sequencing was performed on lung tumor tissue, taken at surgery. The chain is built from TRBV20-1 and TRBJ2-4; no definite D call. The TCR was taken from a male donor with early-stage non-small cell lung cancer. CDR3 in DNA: TGCAGTGCTAGAACCTCCCCTGCCAAAAACATTCAGTACTTC. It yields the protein CSARTSPAKNIQYF.